A single sample is the source of the 18 T cell receptor beta chains below, sequenced in a study of T cells in Graves' hyperthyroidism and ophthalmopathy. It was RNA transcripts that yielded the amplified TCR beta CDR3 regions. HTBI primers were used for first-round RT-PCR of the TCR CDR3. From the multiplex PCR reads, TCRdb called clonotypes with MiXCR, one entry per CDR3 protein. The sample includes 640,000 or so distinct CDR3 sequences, about 15% of them seen just once. What was sequenced was blood. Receptors were obtained from a woman aged 40-49 years with Graves' ophthalmopathy.

This clonotype was recorded at least ten times. An end of the junction differs from the germline gene, which may be a read error. The chain links TRBV2 to TRBJ1-1; no reliable D call. This CDR3 is 9 amino acids long. Germline assignment: CDR1 SNHLY and CDR2 FYNNEI. CDR3 region: CTRGTEAFF. CDR3 DNA: TGTACCAGAGGCACTGAAGCTTTCTTT.

This clonotype was found many times. The CDR3 end shows no conserved phenylalanine or tryptophan, and so a read error is likely. The rearrangement joins TRBV7-6 to TRBJ2-7, with a weak D call TRBD1 (5 bases). V lost 0 bases to trimming and J lost 3 bases, with 9 bases between them. Germline lookup yields CDR1 SGHVS and CDR2 FNYEAQ. This CDR3 comprises 14 residues. CDR3 amino acids: CASSLAWGYYEQYL. The CDR3 DNA sequence: TGTGCCAGCAGCTTAGCTTGGGGCTACTACGAGCAGTACCTC.

Many counts were recorded for this clonotype. V and J are TRBV6-1 and TRBJ1-1; D gene ambiguous. Germline V CDR1 and CDR2: MNHNS, SASEGT. The V end was cut by 0 bases, the J end by 6 bases, with 5 bases between. This CDR3 is built from 12 residues. As DNA, the CDR3 is TGTGCCAGCAGTGAAGCCATAGCTGAAGCTTTCTTT. This codes for CASSEAIAEAFF.

In its sample, this clonotype was seen many times. V and J are TRBV6-2 or TRBV6-3 and TRBJ1-2; D possibly corresponds to TRBD1 (5 bases). The CDR3 runs to 13 residues. V was clipped by 7 bases and J by 6 bases, with 15 bases between them. From germline, CDR1 is MNHEY and CDR2 SVGEGT. CDR3 sequence reads: CASTLAGNDGYTF. DNA of the CDR3: TGTGCCAGCACCCTCGCAGGGAACGATGGCTACACCTTC.

This clonotype was seen many times. The chain has TRBV12-3 or TRBV12-4 and TRBJ2-7, with 7 bases fitting TRBD2. This CDR3 is 16 amino acids long. After removal of 10 bases from V and 2 bases from J, the junction contained 17 bases not matched to a gene. CDR3: CATGSRRTSGPYEQYF. In DNA form, the CDR3 reads TGTGCCACTGGGTCAAGACGGACTAGTGGCCCCTACGAGCAGTACTTC.

The V call is TRBV3-1, the J call TRBJ2-7; D gene ambiguous. V lost 1 base and J 3 bases, leaving 10 bases between the germline ends. The germline CDR1 and CDR2 sequences are LGHDT and YNNKEL (reference sequence). This CDR3 spans 14 amino acids. The CDR3 loop is CASSQALSDYEQYF. The CDR3 region has the DNA TGTGCCAGCAGCCAAGCATTGTCGGACTACGAGCAGTACTTC.

This chain connects TRBV6-5 to TRBJ2-5, with a tentative D call TRBD1 (6 bases). CDR3 length equals 16 residues. Per the germline V gene, CDR1 is MNHEY and CDR2 is SVGAGI. V was clipped by 2 bases and J by 5 bases, with 18 bases between them. In DNA, the CDR3 is TGTGCCAGCAGTTACAGGGACACGGATGGTGTTGAGACCCAGTACTTC. Translation: CASSYRDTDGVETQYF.

This clonotype was observed at least ten times. The junction departs from the called germline gene at one end, perhaps through a read error. This sequence joins TRBV6-5 and TRBJ1-1; no reliable D call. The CDR3 has 14 residues. Germline V lookup: CDR1 MNHEY, CDR2 SVGAGI. The CDR3 loop reads CASSYSRLNIEAFF. Written as DNA, the CDR3 is TGTGCCAGCAGTTACTCGAGGTTAAACATTGAAGCTTTCTTT.

This clonotype came up many times. The rearrangement links TRBV13 to TRBJ2-2; D unresolved. V was shortened by 8 bases and J by 5 bases, with 9 bases between the two germline ends. This CDR3 contains 12 residues. The germline CDR1 and CDR2 sequences are PRHDT and FYEKMQ (reference sequence). CDR3 loop: CASSIKTGELFF. The CDR3 coding sequence is TGTGCCAGCTCGATTAAAACCGGGGAGCTGTTTTTT.

This clonotype occurred many times. The chain joins TRBV28 to TRBJ1-5, with D unclear. Germline CDR1 is MDHEN and CDR2 is SYDVKM. The CDR3 length is 18 residues. V lost 3 bases to trimming and J lost 0 bases, with 18 bases between them. In DNA, the CDR3 is TGTGCCAGCAGTTTTCCCCCAACAGCTTCGGCTAGCAATCAGCCCCAGCATTTT. This translates into CASSFPPTASASNQPQHF. The full variable domain, with the rest looked up from reference TRBV28 and TRBJ1-5, is DVKVTQSSRYLVKRTGEKVFLECVQDMDHENMFWYRQDPGLGLRLIYFSYDVKMKEKGDIPEGYSVSREKKERFSLILESASTNQTSMYLCASSFPPTASASNQPQHFGDGTRLSIL.

This clonotype showed up just once. J is TRBJ2-4 and V is TRBV7-2; no reliable D call. Looked up from germline, CDR1 is SGHTA and CDR2 is FQGNSA. The CDR3 is 13 amino acids. The V end lost 5 bases, the J end lost 2 bases, and 7 bases lay between the germline ends. CDR3 residues: CASSPGPKNIQYF. The CDR3 bases are TGTGCCAGCAGCCCCGGGCCCAAAAACATTCAGTACTTC.

This clonotype came up many times. The chain joins TRBV6-2 or TRBV6-3 to TRBJ2-7; 16 bases are shared with TRBD2. Trimming cost V 8 bases and J 2 bases; bases outside gene matches: 3. This CDR3 has 15 residues. The V gene's germline CDR1 is MNHEY and CDR2 SVGEGT. The CDR3 bases are TGTGCCAGCGCCGGGACTAGCGGGAGGGCCTACGAGCAGTACTTC. This encodes CASAGTSGRAYEQYF.

This clonotype was found many times. The chain links TRBV6-2 or TRBV6-3 to TRBJ2-5, with 8 bases aligning to TRBD1. CDR1 MNHEY and CDR2 SVGEGT come from the germline V gene. Germline trimming cut 10 bases from V and 1 base from J; bases unmatched to any gene: 5. CDR3 length: 13 amino acids. Here the CDR3 reads CAIQTGAQETQYF. The CDR3 nucleotides are TGTGCCATCCAGACAGGGGCCCAAGAGACCCAGTACTTC.

This clonotype was counted many times. The chain uses TRBV20-1 and TRBJ2-2; D tentatively reads TRBD1 or TRBD2 (5 bases each). The CDR3 contains 15 residues. Germline V gene data show CDR1 as DFQATT and CDR2 as SNEGSKA (reference sequence). With 3 bases removed from V and 3 bases from J, the gap between germline ends came to 14 bases. The CDR3: CSARGKGTDTGELFF. DNA for the CDR3: TGCAGTGCTAGGGGGAAGGGGACGGACACCGGGGAGCTGTTTTTT.

Worth noting for this clonotype: No conserved phenylalanine or tryptophan is present at the end of the CDR3, so a read error is the likely explanation. No DNA is shown, since the ends of the CDR3 on it are uncertain; the CDR3 is the one TCRdb lists. V is TRBV19 and J is TRBJ1-1; whether TRBD1, the table's D call, matches the DNA was not checked. Termini included, the CDR3 measures 10 amino acids. Germline assignment: CDR1 LNHDA and CDR2 SQIVND (reference sequence). The chain's CDR3 is CASSIRPGGV.

This clonotype was seen at least ten times. The rearrangement uses TRBV29-1 and TRBJ2-5; TRBD1 agrees at 8 bases. The trim removed 6 bases at V and 1 base at J, leaving 4 bases unmatched. There are 13 residues in the CDR3. CDR1 is SQVTM and CDR2 is ANQGSEA in the germline V gene. CDR3 bases: TGCAGCGTCAGGGACAGGAGCCAAGAGACCCAGTACTTC. Encoded protein: CSVRDRSQETQYF.

This clonotype was picked up many times. The chain uses TRBV12-3 or TRBV12-4 and TRBJ1-5, with 7 bases that match TRBD1. J was trimmed by 3 bases and V by 6 bases; bases with no gene match: 8. The CDR3 covers 15 residues. In DNA form, the CDR3 reads TGTGCCAGCAGGGAAGACAGGGACGACAATCAGCCCCAGCATTTT. It is translated as CASREDRDDNQPQHF.

CDR3 nucleotide sequence: TGTGCCAGTAGTAGTACAGGTTATCAGCCCCAGCATTTT. This sequence encodes CASSSTGYQPQHF. The genes are TRBV19 and TRBJ1-5; perhaps TRBD1 as D (5 bases). The germline CDR1 and CDR2 sequences are LNHDA and SQIVND (reference sequence). Trimming took off 4 bases at V and 5 bases at J, with 9 bases between the two ends. The CDR3 runs to 13 residues.